The rows below give T cell receptor beta chains drawn from one sample of a study of CD8 T cells in ankylosing spondylitis. TCRdb re-derived calls from the 5' RACE reads in MiXCR, one entry per CDR3 protein. The sample includes fewer than 200,000 distinct CDR3 sequences, around a tenth of them seen just once. The material sequenced was blood, either unsorted or a sorted T cell fraction (not recorded which). The receptors here all came from a female donor with ankylosing spondylitis or in good health (not recorded which). Each CDR3 is given with its conserved first and last residue. A D gene is named only where the DNA matches it firmly. Clone size is shown for a subset of rows, as once, few, many or a class of expanded clone.

v_call,clone_size,d_call,j_call,cdr3_nt,cdr3_aa
TRBV11-2,few,NA,TRBJ1-1,TGTGCCAGCAGCTTGGATTTAGGGGAAGGTTTGGACACTGAAGCTTTCTTT,CASSLDLGEGLDTEAFF
TRBV6-5,few,TRBD2,TRBJ2-5,TGTGCCAGCAGTTACTCGCCTAGCGGGAGGGAGGAGACCCAGTACTTC,CASSYSPSGREETQYF
TRBV6-6,many,NA,TRBJ2-1,TGTGCCAGCAATAGGGGGAATGAGCAGTTCTTC,CASNRGNEQFF
TRBV29-1,many,NA,TRBJ2-1,TGCAGCGTTCTTCGGGTCGGTGAGCAGTTCTTC,CSVLRVGEQFF
TRBV5-1,many,NA,TRBJ2-2,TGCGCCAGCAGCTTGGCCTACCCCGGGGAGCTGTTTTTT,CASSLAYPGELFF
TRBV24-1,few,NA,TRBJ2-3,TGTGCCACCAGTGTCTCAGATACGCAGTATTTT,CATSVSDTQYF
TRBV11-2,NA,TRBD1,TRBJ2-7,TGTGCCAGCAGCCCGGGGACAGGGGGCGCCTCTGGGGACGAGCAGTACTTC,CASSPGTGGASGDEQYF
TRBV5-4,many,NA,TRBJ2-3,TGTGCCAGCAGCTTGGCCACAGATACGCAGTATTTT,CASSLATDTQYF
TRBV4-3,NA,TRBD1,TRBJ2-5,TGCGCCAGCAGCCATCTTCCAGGGGGCAGTAGGGAGACCCAGTACTTC,CASSHLPGGSRETQYF
TRBV27,NA,NA,TRBJ2-2,TGTGCCAGCACGACCGACACCGGGGAGCTGTTTTTT,CASTTDTGELFF
TRBV20-1,NA,NA,TRBJ2-7,TGCAGTGCTGAGACAGGATTTGCCTACGAGCAGTACTTC,CSAETGFAYEQYF
TRBV15,few,NA,TRBJ1-2,TGTGCCACCAGCAGTGCAGGTCTTGACTATGGCTACACCTTC,CATSSAGLDYGYTF
TRBV6-5,NA,TRBD1,TRBJ2-3,TGTGCCAGCAGTTGGAAGGGGGCTAGCAGGTATAGCACAGATACGCAGTATTTT,CASSWKGASRYSTDTQYF
TRBV12-3/TRBV12-4,many,NA,TRBJ2-5,TGTGCCAGCAGTTTTCCGGCTTTGTCGGAGACCCAGTACTTC,CASSFPALSETQYF
TRBV3-1,few,NA,TRBJ2-2,TGTGCCAGCAGCCCGGAGCTCACCGGGGAGCTGTTTTTT,CASSPELTGELFF
TRBV6-6,NA,TRBD2,TRBJ2-1,TGTGCCAGTCTAGCGGGGATCAATGAGCAGTTCTTC,CASLAGINEQFF
TRBV12-3/TRBV12-4,many,NA,TRBJ1-2,TGTGCCAGCAGTCTTTCAGGAGGCTACACCTTC,CASSLSGGYTF
TRBV10-3,NA,NA,TRBJ2-7,TGTGCCATCTCCGATCCCGGTTACGAGCAGTACTTC,CAISDPGYEQYF
TRBV9,few,NA,TRBJ1-2,TGTGCCAGCAGCTTTCGACAGGCGCAGGATGGCTACACCTTC,CASSFRQAQDGYTF
TRBV4-1,many,NA,TRBJ2-7,TGCGCCAGCAGCCAAGTTACGGGGCAGGGAAGCGAGCAGTACTTC,CASSQVTGQGSEQYF
TRBV4-2,NA,TRBD2,TRBJ2-1,TGTGCCAGCAGGGATAGCGGGAGGGCAAATGAGCAGTTCTTC,CASRDSGRANEQFF
TRBV3-1,NA,NA,TRBJ2-7,TGTGCCAGCAGCCCCCGGCGGATCCCCTACGAGCAGTACTTC,CASSPRRIPYEQYF
TRBV20-1,many,NA,TRBJ2-3,TGCAGTGCTTCTCCAGAGGAGGATACGCAGTATTTT,CSASPEEDTQYF
TRBV28,NA,TRBD1,TRBJ1-5,TGTGCCAGCAGTTTACGGGACAGTCAAGGTCAGCCCCAGCATTTT,CASSLRDSQGQPQHF
TRBV4-3,few,TRBD2,TRBJ2-2,TGCGCCAGCAGCCAAGAACCCCCCCTAGCGGGAGTGCTAACCGGGGAGCTGTTTTTT,CASSQEPPLAGVLTGELFF
TRBV5-1,many,NA,TRBJ1-4,TGCGCCAGCAGCCACCACCCAGGAAGCCATGATGAAAAACTGTTTTTT,CASSHHPGSHDEKLFF
TRBV4-3,many,NA,TRBJ2-1,TGCGCCAGCAGCCAGGCCTACTCGAATTCGTATTACAATGAGCAGTTCTTC,CASSQAYSNSYYNEQFF
TRBV7-9,few,NA,TRBJ2-7,TGTGCCAGCACCAGGGACGGAAGCTCCTACGAGCAGTACTTC,CASTRDGSSYEQYF
TRBV11-2,few,NA,TRBJ1-2,TGTGCCAGCAGCTTAGAAATGTACAGGGCCTATGGCTACACCTTC,CASSLEMYRAYGYTF
TRBV6-1,NA,TRBD2,TRBJ2-1,TGTGCCAGCAGTGCAACTAGCGGGTACTACAATGAGCAGTTCTTC,CASSATSGYYNEQFF
TRBV20-1,many,NA,TRBJ1-1,TGCAGTGCTAAACACACTGAAGCTTTCTTT,CSAKHTEAFF
TRBV2,NA,NA,TRBJ1-2,TGTGCCAGCAACCCAGGGGCCGACTACTATGGCTACACCTTC,CASNPGADYYGYTF
TRBV9,NA,TRBD2,TRBJ2-1,TGTGCCAGCAGCGTAGCCAGCGGGAGAGTTGATGAGCAGTTCTTC,CASSVASGRVDEQFF
TRBV4-1,NA,TRBD2,TRBJ2-1,TGCGCCAGCAGCCCCTCAGGGGGGACTAGCGGGCCATACAATGAGCAGTTCTTC,CASSPSGGTSGPYNEQFF
TRBV27,NA,TRBD2,TRBJ2-3,TGTGCCAGCAGTTTCCCCGGGGGGGCCCCAGATACGCAGTATTTT,CASSFPGGAPDTQYF
TRBV5-1,many,TRBD1,TRBJ1-5,TGCGCCAGCAGCCCCCAGGGGGATCAGCCCCAGCATTTT,CASSPQGDQPQHF
TRBV6-2/TRBV6-3,NA,TRBD1,TRBJ1-5,TGTGCCAGCAGTTACGGAGGACAGGGGAATCAGCCCCAGCATTTT,CASSYGGQGNQPQHF
TRBV9,NA,NA,TRBJ2-1,TGTGCCAGCAGCGACCGACTAGAGGGGTCCTACAATGAGCAGTTCTTC,CASSDRLEGSYNEQFF
TRBV27,few,NA,TRBJ2-7,TGTGCCAGCAGTTCGGGCGCCGCCTACGAGCAGTACTTC,CASSSGAAYEQYF
TRBV5-5,NA,NA,TRBJ2-7,TGTGCCAGCAGCTTGGGTCGGGAAATATACGAGCAGTACTTC,CASSLGREIYEQYF
TRBV13,NA,TRBD2,TRBJ2-1,TGTGCCAGCAGCTTGGGGACTACGAGCGGGAGGGGTATTAATGAGCAGTTCTTC,CASSLGTTSGRGINEQFF
TRBV12-3/TRBV12-4,few,NA,TRBJ1-4,TGTGCCAGCAGTCCCACGCGCGGGGGCGGTCCAACTAATGAAAAACTGTTTTTT,CASSPTRGGGPTNEKLFF
TRBV10-3,many,NA,TRBJ2-7,TGTGCCATCAGTGAGGTCGGCAGGAACTCCTACGAGCAGTACTTC,CAISEVGRNSYEQYF
TRBV15,many,NA,TRBJ1-2,TGTGCCACCAGCAGAGCCCTTTGGGAGGGGCTCTCTAACTATGGCTACACCTTC,CATSRALWEGLSNYGYTF
TRBV20-1,few,NA,TRBJ1-2,TGCAGTGCTAGGAGGGAAGATTCCACCCTCTTC,CSARREDSTLF
TRBV6-5,few,NA,TRBJ1-4,TGTGCCAGCAGTTACTATCAGGGTACAACTAATGAAAAACTGTTTTTT,CASSYYQGTTNEKLFF